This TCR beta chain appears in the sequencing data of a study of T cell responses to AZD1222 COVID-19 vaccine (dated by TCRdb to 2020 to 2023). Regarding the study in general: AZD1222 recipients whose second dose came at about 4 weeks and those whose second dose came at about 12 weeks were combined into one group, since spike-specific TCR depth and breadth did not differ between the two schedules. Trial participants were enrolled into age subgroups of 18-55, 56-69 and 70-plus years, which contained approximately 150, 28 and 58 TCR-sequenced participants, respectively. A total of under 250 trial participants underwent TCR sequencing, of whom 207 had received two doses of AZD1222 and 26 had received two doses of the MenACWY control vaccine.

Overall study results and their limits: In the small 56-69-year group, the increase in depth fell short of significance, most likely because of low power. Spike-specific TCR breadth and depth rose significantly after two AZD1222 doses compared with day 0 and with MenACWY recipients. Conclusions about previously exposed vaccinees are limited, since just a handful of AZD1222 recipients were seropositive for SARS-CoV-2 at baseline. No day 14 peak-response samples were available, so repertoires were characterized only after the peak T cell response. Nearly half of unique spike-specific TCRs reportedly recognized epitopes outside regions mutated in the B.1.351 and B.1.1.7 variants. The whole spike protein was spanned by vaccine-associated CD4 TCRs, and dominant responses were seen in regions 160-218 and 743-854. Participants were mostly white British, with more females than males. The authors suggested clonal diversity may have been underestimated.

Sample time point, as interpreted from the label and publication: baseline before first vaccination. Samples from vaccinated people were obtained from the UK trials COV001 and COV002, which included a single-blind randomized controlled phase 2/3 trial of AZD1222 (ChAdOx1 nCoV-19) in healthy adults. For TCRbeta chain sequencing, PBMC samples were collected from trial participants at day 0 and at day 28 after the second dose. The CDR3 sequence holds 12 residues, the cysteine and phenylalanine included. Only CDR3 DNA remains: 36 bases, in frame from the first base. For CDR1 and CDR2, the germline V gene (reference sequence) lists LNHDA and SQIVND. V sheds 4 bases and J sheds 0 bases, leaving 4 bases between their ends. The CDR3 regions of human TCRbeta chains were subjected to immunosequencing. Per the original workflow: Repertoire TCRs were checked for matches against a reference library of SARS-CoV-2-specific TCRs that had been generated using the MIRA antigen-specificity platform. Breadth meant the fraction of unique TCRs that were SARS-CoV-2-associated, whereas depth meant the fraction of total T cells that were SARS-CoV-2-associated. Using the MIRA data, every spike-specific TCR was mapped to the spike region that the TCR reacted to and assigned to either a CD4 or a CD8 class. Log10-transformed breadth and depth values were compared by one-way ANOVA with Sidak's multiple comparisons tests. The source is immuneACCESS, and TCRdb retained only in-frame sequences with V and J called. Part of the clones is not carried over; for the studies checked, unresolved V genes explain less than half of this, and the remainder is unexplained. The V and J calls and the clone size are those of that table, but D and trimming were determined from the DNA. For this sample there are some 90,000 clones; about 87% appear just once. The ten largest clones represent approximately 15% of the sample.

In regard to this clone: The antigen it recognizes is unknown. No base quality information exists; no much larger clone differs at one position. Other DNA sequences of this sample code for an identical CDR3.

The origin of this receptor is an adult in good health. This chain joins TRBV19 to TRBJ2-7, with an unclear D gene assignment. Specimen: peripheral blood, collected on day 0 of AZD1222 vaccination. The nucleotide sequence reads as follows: TGTGCCAGTAGTACCGGCTCCTACGAGCAGTACTTC. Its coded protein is CASSTGSYEQYF.